What follows are 9 T cell receptor beta chains derived from one specimen sequenced in a study of cytomegalovirus exposure and HLA in healthy donors. The PCR had 60 Vbeta and 13 Jbeta primers. TCRdb's table, derived via immunoSEQ multiplex PCR, lists solely in-frame clones and lacks some. Of some 180,000 clones in the sample, under 85% were seen once. Sequences were obtained from PBMCs. These receptors were collected from a woman between 18 and 30 years old in good health and CMV-seropositive.

The rearrangement joins TRBV28 to TRBJ1-2; the D gene is possibly TRBD1 (5 bases). Germline V gene sequence: CDR1 MDHEN, CDR2 SYDVKM. V lost 3 bases, J lost 4 bases, and 9 bases lay in between. The CDR3 is 13 amino acids. This chain's CDR3 is CASSLEGSYGYTF. DNA of the CDR3: TGTGCCAGCAGTTTGGAGGGGTCCTATGGCTACACCTTC.

This clone came up once. The V gene is TRBV20-1, the J gene TRBJ1-2; no clear D. The CDR3 has 9 residues. The germline V gene encodes CDR1 DFQATT and CDR2 SNEGSKA (reference sequence). This CDR3 reads CLPGHGYTF. In DNA form, the CDR3 reads TGCCTTCCAGGCCATGGCTACACCTTC.

The chain has TRBV19 and TRBJ1-5, with 7 bases identical to TRBD1. Trimming removed 6 bases from V and 4 bases from J; junction bases left unmatched: 3. This CDR3 has 13 residues. Germline V gives CDR1 LNHDA, CDR2 SQIVND (reference sequence). CDR3 DNA sequence: TGTGCCAGTAGCCCGACAGGGAATCAGCCCCAGCATTTT. It translates to CASSPTGNQPQHF. The variable domain in full, completed from reference TRBV19 and TRBJ1-5, reads DGGITQSPKYLFRKEGQNVTLSCEQNLNHDAMYWYRQDPGQGLRLIYYSQIVNDFQKGDIAEGYSVSREKKESFPLTVTSAQKNPTAFYLCASSPTGNQPQHFGDGTRLSIL.

The J gene is TRBJ2-5, the V gene TRBV4-1; no clear D gene. In germline, CDR1 is MGHRA, CDR2 YSYEKL. The CDR3 totals 16 residues. Trimming removed 2 bases at V and 4 bases at J, with 17 bases between. The CDR3 sequence is CASSQYPPLLRETQYF. The CDR3 nucleotides read TGCGCCAGCAGCCAATATCCTCCCCTGTTGCGAGAGACCCAGTACTTC.

This rearrangement joins TRBV4-2 to TRBJ2-3, with D perhaps TRBD2 (6 bases). CDR1 is LGHNA, CDR2 YNFKEQ, per germline. This CDR3 is built from 16 residues. Trimming stripped 5 bases from V and 4 bases from J, with 19 bases between. CDR3 nucleotide sequence: TGTGCCAGCAGCAAGGAGGACGGGGGTGGGGCAGATACGCAGTATTTT. It translates to CASSKEDGGGADTQYF.

On this clone itself: Sequence at one end of the junction differs from germline and may be a read error. The genes are TRBV7-9 and TRBJ1-1, with 10 bases matching TRBD1. The CDR3 has 15 residues. Germline V lookup: CDR1 SEHNR, CDR2 FQNEAQ (reference sequence). CDR3 DNA: TGTGCCAGCAGCACCCTGACAGGGGGCGACACTAAAGCTTTCTTT. This translates into CASSTLTGGDTKAFF.

A few counts support this clone. The genes are TRBV5-4 and TRBJ2-5, with 8 nucleotides matching TRBD2. In germline, CDR1 is SGHNT, CDR2 YYREEE (reference sequence). This CDR3 has 16 residues. V was pared by 0 bases and J by 5 bases, with 9 bases of the junction left unmatched. CDR3 bases: TGTGCCAGCAGCTTGGTGGCGGGACTAGTCGGGGAGACCCAGTACTTC. This encodes CASSLVAGLVGETQYF. Drawing the rest from reference TRBV5-4 and TRBJ2-5, the complete variable domain is ETGVTQSPTHLIKTRGQQVTLRCSSQSGHNTVSWYQQALGQGPQFIFQYYREEENGRGNFPPRFSGLQFPNYSSELNVNALELDDSALYLCASSLVAGLVGETQYFGPGTRLLVL.

The V and J genes are TRBV5-4 and TRBJ1-3; D gene unclear. Germline-derived CDR1 and CDR2 are SGHNT and YYREEE (reference sequence). The CDR3 extends over 15 amino acids. Trimming removed 4 bases from V and 4 bases from J, with 15 bases in between. The CDR3 sequence: CASSPEPGTGNTIYF. The CDR3 DNA is TGTGCCAGCAGCCCTGAACCGGGTACGGGAAACACCATATATTTT.

The chain links TRBV5-5 to TRBJ1-2; tentatively, D is TRBD1 (6 bases). Germline CDR1 is SGHKS and CDR2 is YYEKEE (reference sequence). The CDR3 spans 14 residues. The germline V and J ends were trimmed by 5 bases and 8 bases, with 19 bases remaining between them. CDR3 DNA: TGTGCCAGCAGACCACTAGGGACAAAAGGAGGCTACACCTTC. Translating it yields CASRPLGTKGGYTF.